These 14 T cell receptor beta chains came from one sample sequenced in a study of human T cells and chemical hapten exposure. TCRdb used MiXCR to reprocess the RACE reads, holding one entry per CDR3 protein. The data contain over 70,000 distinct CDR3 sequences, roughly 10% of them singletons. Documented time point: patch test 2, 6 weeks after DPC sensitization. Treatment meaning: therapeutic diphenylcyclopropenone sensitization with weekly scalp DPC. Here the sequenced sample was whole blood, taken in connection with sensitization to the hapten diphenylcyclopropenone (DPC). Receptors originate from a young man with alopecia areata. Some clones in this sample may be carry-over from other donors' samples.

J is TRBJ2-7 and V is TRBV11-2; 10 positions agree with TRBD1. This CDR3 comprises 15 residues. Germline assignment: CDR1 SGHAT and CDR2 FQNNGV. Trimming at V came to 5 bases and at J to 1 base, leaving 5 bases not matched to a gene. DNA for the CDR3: TGTGCCAGCAGCCGTGGACAGGGGGGGTCCTACGAGCAGTACTTC. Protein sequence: CASSRGQGGSYEQYF.

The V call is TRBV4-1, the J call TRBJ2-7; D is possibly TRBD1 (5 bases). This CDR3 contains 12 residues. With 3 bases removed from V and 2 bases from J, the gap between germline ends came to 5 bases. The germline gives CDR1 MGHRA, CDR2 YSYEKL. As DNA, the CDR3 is TGCGCCAGCAGCCAGACAGCCTACGAGCAGTACTTC. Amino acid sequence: CASSQTAYEQYF.

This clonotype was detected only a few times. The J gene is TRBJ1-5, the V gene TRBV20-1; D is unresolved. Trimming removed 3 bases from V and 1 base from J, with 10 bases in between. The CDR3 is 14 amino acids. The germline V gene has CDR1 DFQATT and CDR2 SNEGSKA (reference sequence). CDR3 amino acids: CSASGRGSNQPQHF. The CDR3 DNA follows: TGCAGTGCTAGCGGGAGAGGGAGCAATCAGCCCCAGCATTTT.

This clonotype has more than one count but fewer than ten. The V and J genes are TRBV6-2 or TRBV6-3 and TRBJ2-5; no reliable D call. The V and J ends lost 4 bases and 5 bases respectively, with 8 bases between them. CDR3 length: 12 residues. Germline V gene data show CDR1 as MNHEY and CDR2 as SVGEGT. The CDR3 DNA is TGTGCCAGCAGTTTACCGGTGGAGACCCAGTACTTC. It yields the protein CASSLPVETQYF.

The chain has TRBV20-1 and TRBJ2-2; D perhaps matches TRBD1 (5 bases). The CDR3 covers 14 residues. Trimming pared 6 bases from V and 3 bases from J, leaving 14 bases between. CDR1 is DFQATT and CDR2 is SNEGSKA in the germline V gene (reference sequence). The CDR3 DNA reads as TGCAGTGCCGACGACCAAGGGGACACCGGGGAGCTGTTTTTT. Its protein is CSADDQGDTGELFF.

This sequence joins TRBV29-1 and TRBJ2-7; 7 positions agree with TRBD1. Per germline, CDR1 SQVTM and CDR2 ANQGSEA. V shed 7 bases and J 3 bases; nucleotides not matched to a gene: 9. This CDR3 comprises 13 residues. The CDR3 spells CSADRVGFYEQYV. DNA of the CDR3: TGCAGCGCTGACAGGGTCGGCTTCTACGAGCAGTACGTC.

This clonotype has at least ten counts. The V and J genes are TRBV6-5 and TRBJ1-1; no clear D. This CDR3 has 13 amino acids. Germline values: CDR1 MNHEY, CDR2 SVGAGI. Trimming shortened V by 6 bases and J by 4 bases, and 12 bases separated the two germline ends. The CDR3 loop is CASSPPWPTEAFF. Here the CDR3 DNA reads TGTGCCAGCAGCCCTCCGTGGCCCACTGAAGCTTTCTTT.

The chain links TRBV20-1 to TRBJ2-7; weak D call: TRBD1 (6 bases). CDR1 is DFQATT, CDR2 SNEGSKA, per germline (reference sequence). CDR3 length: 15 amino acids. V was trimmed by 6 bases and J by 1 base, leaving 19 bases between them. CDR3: CSARTASRGSYEQYF. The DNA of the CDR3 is TGCAGTGCGCGAACGGCTTCCAGGGGTTCCTACGAGCAGTACTTC.

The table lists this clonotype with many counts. CDR3 sequence reads: CASSRGSGANVLTF. In DNA, the CDR3 is TGTGCCAGCAGCAGGGGGTCTGGGGCCAACGTCCTGACTTTC. The chain carries TRBV12-3 or TRBV12-4 and TRBJ2-6, with 7 bases fitting TRBD1. Trimming at V came to 6 bases and at J to 1 base, leaving 0 bases not matched to a gene. The CDR3 sequence is 14 residues long.

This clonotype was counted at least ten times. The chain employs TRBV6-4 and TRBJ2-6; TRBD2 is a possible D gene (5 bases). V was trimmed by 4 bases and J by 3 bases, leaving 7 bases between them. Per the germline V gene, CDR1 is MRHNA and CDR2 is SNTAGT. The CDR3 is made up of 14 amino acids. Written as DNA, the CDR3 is TGTGCCAGCAGTGCGGGGAGTGGGGCCAACGTCCTGACTTTC. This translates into CASSAGSGANVLTF.

DNA of the CDR3: TGTGCCAGCAGCTTAGGATGGTCCGAGCAGTACGTC. Protein product: CASSLGWSEQYV. This chain uses TRBV7-9 with TRBJ2-7; no reliable D call. The length of the CDR3 is 12 residues. Trimming pared 1 base from V and 6 bases from J, leaving 7 bases between. Germline-derived CDR1 and CDR2 are SEHNR and FQNEAQ (reference sequence).

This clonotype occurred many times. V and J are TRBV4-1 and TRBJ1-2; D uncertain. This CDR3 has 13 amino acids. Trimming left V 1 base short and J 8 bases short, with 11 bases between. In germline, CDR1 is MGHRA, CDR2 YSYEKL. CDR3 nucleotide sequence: TGCGCCAGCAGCCAAGTGATGGTGAGGGGCTACACCTTC. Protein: CASSQVMVRGYTF.

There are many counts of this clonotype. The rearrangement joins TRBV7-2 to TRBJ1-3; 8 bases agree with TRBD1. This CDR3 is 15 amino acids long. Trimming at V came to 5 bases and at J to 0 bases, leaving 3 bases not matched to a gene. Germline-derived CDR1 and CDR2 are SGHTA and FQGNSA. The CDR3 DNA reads TGTGCCAGCAGCCGGGACAGGAGCTCTGGAAACACCATATATTTT. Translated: CASSRDRSSGNTIYF. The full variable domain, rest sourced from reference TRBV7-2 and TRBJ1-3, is GAGVSQSPSNKVTEKGKDVELRCDPISGHTALYWYRQSLGQGLEFLIYFQGNSAPDKSGLPSDRFSAERTGGSVSTLTIQRTQQEDSAVYLCASSRDRSSGNTIYFGEGSWLTVV.

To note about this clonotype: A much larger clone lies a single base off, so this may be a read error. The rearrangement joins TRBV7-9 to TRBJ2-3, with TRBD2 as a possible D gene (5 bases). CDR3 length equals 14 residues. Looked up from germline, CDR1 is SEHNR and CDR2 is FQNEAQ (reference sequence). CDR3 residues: CASSLSQSGDTQNF. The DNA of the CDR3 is TGTGCCAGCAGCTTAAGCCAGAGCGGAGATACGCAGAATTTT.